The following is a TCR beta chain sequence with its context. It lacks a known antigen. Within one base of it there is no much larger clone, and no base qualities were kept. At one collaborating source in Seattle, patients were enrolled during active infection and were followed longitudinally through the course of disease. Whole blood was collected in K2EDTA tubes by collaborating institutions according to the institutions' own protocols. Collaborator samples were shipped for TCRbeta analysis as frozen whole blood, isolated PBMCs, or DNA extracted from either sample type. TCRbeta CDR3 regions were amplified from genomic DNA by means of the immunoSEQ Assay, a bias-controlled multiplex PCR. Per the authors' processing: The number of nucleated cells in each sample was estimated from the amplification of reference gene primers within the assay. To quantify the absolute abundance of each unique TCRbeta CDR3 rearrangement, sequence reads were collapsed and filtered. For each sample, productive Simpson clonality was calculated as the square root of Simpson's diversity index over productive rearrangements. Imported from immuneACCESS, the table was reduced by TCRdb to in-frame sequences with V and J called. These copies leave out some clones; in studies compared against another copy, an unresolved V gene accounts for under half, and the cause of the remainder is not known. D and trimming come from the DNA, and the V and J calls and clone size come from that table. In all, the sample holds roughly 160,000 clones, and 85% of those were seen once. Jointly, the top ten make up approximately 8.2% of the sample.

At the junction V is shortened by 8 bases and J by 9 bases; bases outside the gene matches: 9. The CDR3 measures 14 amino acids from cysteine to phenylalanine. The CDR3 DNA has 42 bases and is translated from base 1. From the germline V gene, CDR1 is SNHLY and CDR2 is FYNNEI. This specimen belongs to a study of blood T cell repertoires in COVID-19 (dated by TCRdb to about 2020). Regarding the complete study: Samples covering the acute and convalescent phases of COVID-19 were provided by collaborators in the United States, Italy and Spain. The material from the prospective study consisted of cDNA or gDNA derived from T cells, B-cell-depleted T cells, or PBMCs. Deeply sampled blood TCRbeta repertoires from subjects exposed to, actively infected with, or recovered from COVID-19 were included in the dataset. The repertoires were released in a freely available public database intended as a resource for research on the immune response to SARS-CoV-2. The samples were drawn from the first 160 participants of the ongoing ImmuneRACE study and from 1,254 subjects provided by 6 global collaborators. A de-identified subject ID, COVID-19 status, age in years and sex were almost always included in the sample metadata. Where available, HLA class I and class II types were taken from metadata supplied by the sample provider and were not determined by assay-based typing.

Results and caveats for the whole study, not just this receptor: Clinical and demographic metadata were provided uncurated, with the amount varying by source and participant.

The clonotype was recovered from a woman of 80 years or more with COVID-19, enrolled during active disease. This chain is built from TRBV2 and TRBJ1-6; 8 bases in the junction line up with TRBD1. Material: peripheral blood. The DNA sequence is TGTGCCAGCGCTCCGGACAGGGCTGCTTCACCCCTCCACTTT. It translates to CASAPDRAASPLHF.